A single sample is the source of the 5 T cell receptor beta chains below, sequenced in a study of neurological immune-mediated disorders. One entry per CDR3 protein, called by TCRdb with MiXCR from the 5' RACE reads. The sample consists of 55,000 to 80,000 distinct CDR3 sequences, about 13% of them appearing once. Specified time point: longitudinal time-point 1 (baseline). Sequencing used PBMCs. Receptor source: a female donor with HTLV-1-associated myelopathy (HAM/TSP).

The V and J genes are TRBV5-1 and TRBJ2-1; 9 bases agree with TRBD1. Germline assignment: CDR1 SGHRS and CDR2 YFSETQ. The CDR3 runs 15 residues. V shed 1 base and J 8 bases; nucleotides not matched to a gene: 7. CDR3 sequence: CASSLWDREDDEQFF. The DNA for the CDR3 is TGCGCCAGCAGCTTGTGGGACAGGGAGGACGATGAGCAGTTCTTC.

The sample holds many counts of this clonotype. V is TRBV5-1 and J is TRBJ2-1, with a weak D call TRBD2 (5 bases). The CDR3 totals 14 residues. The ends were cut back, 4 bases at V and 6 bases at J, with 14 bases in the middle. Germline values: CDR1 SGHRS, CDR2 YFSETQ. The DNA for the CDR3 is TGCGCCAGCAGCGCCGGGAATAAGGCCAATGAGCAGTTCTTC. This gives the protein CASSAGNKANEQFF.

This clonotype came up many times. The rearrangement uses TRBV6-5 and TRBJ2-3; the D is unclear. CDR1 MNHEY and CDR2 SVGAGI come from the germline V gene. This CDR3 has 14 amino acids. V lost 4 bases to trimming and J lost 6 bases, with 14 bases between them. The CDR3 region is CASSLNRLADTQYF. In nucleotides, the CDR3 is TGTGCCAGCAGTTTGAATCGCCTCGCGGATACGCAGTATTTT.

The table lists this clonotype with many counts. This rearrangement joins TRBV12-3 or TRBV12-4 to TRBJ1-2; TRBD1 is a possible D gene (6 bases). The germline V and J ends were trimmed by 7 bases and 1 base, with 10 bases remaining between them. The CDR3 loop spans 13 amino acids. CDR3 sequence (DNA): TGTGCCAGCACCCCGGACAGTAACTATGGCTACACCTTC. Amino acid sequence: CASTPDSNYGYTF.

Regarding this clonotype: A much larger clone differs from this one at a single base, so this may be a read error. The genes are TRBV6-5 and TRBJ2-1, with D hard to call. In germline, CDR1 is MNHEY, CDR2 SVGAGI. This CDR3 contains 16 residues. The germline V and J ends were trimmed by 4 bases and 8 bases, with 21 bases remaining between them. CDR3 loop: CASSSYRRVREDEQFF. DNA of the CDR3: TGTGCCAGCAGTTCATATCGCCGGGTCCGCGAGGATGAGCAGTTCTTC.